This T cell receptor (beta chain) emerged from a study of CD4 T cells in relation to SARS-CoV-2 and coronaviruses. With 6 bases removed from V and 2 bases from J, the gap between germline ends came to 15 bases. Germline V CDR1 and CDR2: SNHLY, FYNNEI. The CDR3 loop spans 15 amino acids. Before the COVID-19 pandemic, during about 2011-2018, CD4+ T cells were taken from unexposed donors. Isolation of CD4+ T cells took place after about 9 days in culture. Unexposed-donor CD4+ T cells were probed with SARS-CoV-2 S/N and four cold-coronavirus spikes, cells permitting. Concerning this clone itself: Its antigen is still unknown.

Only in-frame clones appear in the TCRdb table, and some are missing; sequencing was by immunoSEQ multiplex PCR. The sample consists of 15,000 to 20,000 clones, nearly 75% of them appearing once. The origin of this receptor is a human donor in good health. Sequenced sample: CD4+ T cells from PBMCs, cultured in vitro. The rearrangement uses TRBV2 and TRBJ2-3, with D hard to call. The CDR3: CASRWAESPTDTQYF. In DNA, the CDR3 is TGTGCCAGCAGATGGGCGGAGTCCCCCACAGATACGCAGTATTTT.